This paragraph covers one T cell receptor beta chain sequence. Compared with the rest of its sample, this clone is medium-sized (0.01 to 0.1%). It lacks a known antigen. Nothing much larger sits one base from this clone, and base qualities are not available. These data are taken from a study of monozygotic twins with cystic fibrosis (dated by TCRdb to the early 2020s). Regarding the study in general: Barcoded libraries were made from 3 to 3.5 micrograms of fragmented DNA using approximately 15 PCR cycles. On the day of blood sampling, twins were ranked among 850 to 1,100 cohort participants for weight-for-height and for FEVPerc (FEV1 disease centile). Made up mostly of children and adolescents, the cohort included ten female and six male twin pairs ranging in age from about 2.0 to 36.4 years, with a median of roughly 9 years. Data for three of the twin pairs had already been reported earlier in a different context. To assess genetic influence on V and J gene usage, the study compared TCR beta repertoires within and across 16 monozygotic twin pairs with cystic fibrosis. Findings and caveats that apply to the study as a whole: Simpson clonality tended to be low (median roughly 0.0098), which suggests a naive-dominated repertoire, although clonality was higher in the most severely affected patients. In 13 of 16 pairs, V gene usage most closely resembled the co-twin's, and the same held for J usage in 8 of 16 pairs, a pattern suggesting genetic constraints. Monozygotic CF twin pairs shared significantly more nucleotide-identical clonotypes within each pair than unrelated CF individuals shared with one another (P = 0.000026, Mann-Whitney). Only a small cohort was studied, and no association of shared CDR3 numbers with age, concordance or disease severity was found.

TCR beta CDR3 regions were amplified by multiplex PCR using the immunoSEQ immune profiling system, following the manufacturer's instructions. An Illumina NextSeq system was used for sequencing. For the original study's pipeline: Sequence data were processed on the immunoSEQ Analyzer platform, and clonality was computed as the square root of Simpson's index of productive rearrangements. Similarity in V and J usage was quantified by Jensen-Shannon distance, and CDR3 generation probabilities were calculated with OLGA. Shared CDR3 sequences were searched in the immuneACCESS database (August 2020) and in VDJdb (December 2020). TCRdb took over this immuneACCESS table, retaining in-frame rearrangements with V and J assigned. Such tables are incomplete; in checked studies, under half of the missing clones stem from an unresolved V gene, and the remainder is unexplained. D and trimming were read from the DNA, whereas the V and J calls and clone size are those reported in that table. The sample table contains about 36,000 clones; only one count was recorded for over 75% of them. The leading ten clones occupy under 2% of the sample.

The twin pairs came from the European Cystic Fibrosis Twin and Sibling Study Cohort, a cohort that recruited patients from over a hundred CF clinics across 14 European countries. Zygosity and CFTR genotype were verified in-house, with zygosity tested by multiplex PCR of nine short tandem repeat loci. Peripheral blood was taken from each twin, and clinical parameters were recorded on the day of blood sampling. Genomic DNA was isolated from peripheral blood cells with phenol/chloroform and kept in TE buffer at 4 degrees C. The clonotype comes from a girl aged 2-10 years with cystic fibrosis. Sequences were obtained from blood.

CDR3 region: CSVPRDWYGYTF. Read as DNA, the sequence is TGCAGCGTTCCCAGGGATTGGTATGGCTACACCTTC. The chain uses TRBV29-1 and TRBJ1-2; possibly the D gene is TRBD1, per 5 matching bases. A distance of 12 bases separates the germline ends of V and J, which lose 5 bases and 5 bases respectively. The CDR3 runs 12 residues from the cysteine to the phenylalanine. Kept here is only the CDR3 DNA, which spans 36 bases and is read in frame from base 1. From the germline V gene, CDR1 is SQVTM and CDR2 is ANQGSEA.